The 12 T cell receptor beta chains reported below all come from one sample, sequenced in a study of neoadjuvant anti-PD-1 for oral cavity cancer. Repertoires were generated with immunoSEQ multiplex PCR, while TCRdb's copy carries only in-frame clones and drops some. This table holds approximately 15,000 clones, around 57% found once. The sample here was PBMCs, taken before nivolumab (anti-PD-1) treatment. These receptors all come from a person aged 35-79 years with oral cavity squamous cell carcinoma.

V gene TRBV10-3 combines with J gene TRBJ1-1; D is unresolved. V dropped 5 bases and J dropped 4 bases, with 5 bases sitting between them. The CDR3 contains 11 residues. Germline loops: CDR1 ENHRY, CDR2 SYGVKD. The CDR3 bases are TGTGCCATCAGTCCCGGCACTGAAGCTTTCTTT. Protein sequence: CAISPGTEAFF.

The chain links TRBV2 to TRBJ1-2, with a tentative D call TRBD1 (5 bases). CDR1 and CDR2 from the germline V gene are SNHLY and FYNNEI. CDR3 length: 13 amino acids. Trimming took off 7 bases at V and 5 bases at J, with 14 bases between the two ends. Written as DNA, the CDR3 is TGTGCCAGCATAGGGGAGGGTCAGTATGGCTACACCTTC. Translation gives CASIGEGQYGYTF. The full variable domain, with the rest looked up from reference TRBV2 and TRBJ1-2, is EPEVTQTPSHQVTQMGQEVILRCVPISNHLYFYWYRQILGQKVEFLVSFYNNEISEKSEIFDDQFSVERPDGSNFTLKIRSTKLEDSAMYFCASIGEGQYGYTFGSGTRLTVV.

This clone was seen a single time. The V gene is TRBV18, the J gene TRBJ1-2; perhaps TRBD1 as D (6 bases). This CDR3 spans 13 amino acids. Germline CDR1 and CDR2: KGHSH and LQKENI. V was cut by 2 bases and J by 4 bases, with 8 bases left in between. CDR3 nucleotides: TGTGCCAGCTCACCAGAAGGGGGCTATGGCTACACCTTC. Protein sequence: CASSPEGGYGYTF. Filled out from reference TRBV18 and TRBJ1-2, the complete variable domain reads NAGVMQNPRHLVRRRGQEARLRCSPMKGHSHVYWYRQLPEEGLKFMVYLQKENIIDESGMPKERFSAEFPKEGPSILRIQQVVRGDSAAYFCASSPEGGYGYTFGSGTRLTVV.

The chain has TRBV6-5 and TRBJ1-1, with TRBD1 matching over 8 bases. V dropped 7 bases and J dropped 7; count of bases not matched to a gene: 8. Germline loops: CDR1 MNHEY, CDR2 SVGAGI. The CDR3 consists of 13 residues. The CDR3 nucleotides read TGTGCCAGCAATATCGACAGGGGTTTTGAAGCTTTCTTT. This encodes CASNIDRGFEAFF.

The rearrangement links TRBV19 to TRBJ2-7; D is perhaps TRBD1 or TRBD2 (5 bases each). Trimming left V 3 bases short and J 6 bases short, with 9 bases between. The CDR3 runs to 12 residues. CDR1 LNHDA and CDR2 SQIVND come from the germline V gene (reference sequence). Written as DNA, the CDR3 is TGTGCCAGTAGTATGAGGGGACGCGAGCAGTACTTC. It encodes CASSMRGREQYF. The variable domain in full, with the rest retrieved from reference TRBV19 and TRBJ2-7, is DGGITQSPKYLFRKEGQNVTLSCEQNLNHDAMYWYRQDPGQGLRLIYYSQIVNDFQKGDIAEGYSVSREKKESFPLTVTSAQKNPTAFYLCASSMRGREQYFGPGTRLTVT.

The CDR3 loop is CASSEEDRAGEQYF. DNA for the CDR3: TGCGCCAGCAGTGAGGAGGACAGGGCTGGCGAGCAGTACTTC. The V call is TRBV10-1, the J call TRBJ2-7; 8 nucleotides match TRBD1. Germline CDR1 and CDR2: WNHNN and SYGVQD (reference sequence). CDR3 length equals 14 residues. The V segment lost 2 bases and the J segment 6 bases; nucleotides outside the gene matches: 6.

V is TRBV29-1 and J is TRBJ2-1; 9 bases align to TRBD2. The germline CDR1 and CDR2 sequences are SQVTM and ANQGSEA. The CDR3 contains 14 residues. The CDR3 protein is CSFGLAGLNNEQFF. The CDR3 nucleotides read TGCAGTTTTGGGCTAGCGGGATTGAACAATGAGCAGTTCTTC.

The rearrangement links TRBV30 to TRBJ1-1; D is unresolved. The CDR3 length is 15 residues. Looked up from germline, CDR1 is GTSNPN and CDR2 is SVGIG (reference sequence). The V and J ends lost 5 bases and 0 bases respectively, with 16 bases between them. The CDR3 DNA reads as TGTGCCTGGGCCCCCTTAATTTACATGAACACTGAAGCTTTCTTT. Its translation: CAWAPLIYMNTEAFF.

The chain employs TRBV2 and TRBJ1-1; D remains ambiguous. The CDR3 is 14 residues long. CDR1 and CDR2 from the germline V gene are SNHLY and FYNNEI. V gave up 8 bases and J gave up 0 bases, with 13 bases separating them. The CDR3, as DNA: TGTGCCAGCTCTGGAGGCAGGCTGAACACTGAAGCTTTCTTT. The encoded protein is CASSGGRLNTEAFF.

This clone occurred a few times. V gene TRBV4-1 combines with J gene TRBJ2-1; D gene unclear. Germline-derived CDR1 and CDR2 are MGHRA and YSYEKL. Trimming took 2 bases from V and 5 from J, leaving 13 bases between them. The CDR3 covers 15 residues. CDR3 sequence reads: CASSQKMRLDNEQFF. The CDR3 DNA is TGCGCCAGCAGCCAAAAGATGAGGCTTGACAATGAGCAGTTCTTC.

This chain links TRBV27 with TRBJ1-2; D is unclear. Per the germline V gene, CDR1 is MNHEY and CDR2 is SMNVEV (reference sequence). The V gene lost 5 bases and the J gene lost 4 bases, with 8 bases spanning the gap. This CDR3 comprises 12 residues. CDR3 amino acids: CASSPWGYGYTF. DNA of the CDR3: TGTGCCAGCAGTCCTTGGGGCTATGGCTACACCTTC.

This chain links TRBV19 with TRBJ1-2, with D hard to call. The CDR3 runs 15 residues. Germline V gene lookup returns CDR1 LNHDA and CDR2 SQIVND (reference sequence). V was clipped by 5 bases and J by 5 bases, with 18 bases between them. For the CDR3, the DNA is TGTGCCAGTAGTCCTCAAACCCGTCTTACATATGGCTACACCTTC. Amino acids: CASSPQTRLTYGYTF.